Listed below are T cell receptor beta chains from one sample, sequenced in a study of T-cell memory formation after mild COVID-19. A single record per CDR3 protein comes from TCRdb applying MiXCR to the 5' RACE reads. The sample carries a few hundred thousand distinct CDR3 sequences, 7.5% to 10% recorded once. Sequenced: PBMCs or a T cell subset sorted from them (not recorded which). The receptor set was obtained from a man younger than 30 who had mild COVID-19 (a few samples of this study predate the infection). Cell type and time point are not known. CDR3s include the opening cysteine and the closing phenylalanine or tryptophan. Fields, in order: J gene, D gene, CDR3 length, clone size, V gene, CDR3 DNA, CDR3 protein. D genes are given only for firm matches. Clone size is not always given. Where it is, it says once, few, many or a class for expanded clones.

J gene: TRBJ2-3
D gene: TRBD2
CDR3 length: 15
clone size: few
V gene: TRBV7-3
CDR3 DNA: TGTGCCAGCAGCGGGAGCGGGGGGGCCGCCAATACGCAGTATTTT
CDR3 protein: CASSGSGGAANTQYF

J gene: TRBJ2-2
D gene: -
CDR3 length: 12
clone size: few
V gene: TRBV29-1
CDR3 DNA: TGCAGCGTTGGGGGGGGCTCCGGGGAGCTGTTTTTT
CDR3 protein: CSVGGGSGELFF

J gene: TRBJ2-7
D gene: TRBD2
CDR3 length: 16
clone size: many
V gene: TRBV4-3
CDR3 DNA: TGCGCCAGCAGCCAAGAAGCTCCGGGAGGTCCGGCCGAGCAGTACTTC
CDR3 protein: CASSQEAPGGPAEQYF

J gene: TRBJ2-1
D gene: TRBD2
CDR3 length: 13
clone size: -
V gene: TRBV6-5
CDR3 DNA: TGTGCCAGCAGTTCCGGGGGGAACGATGAGCAGTTCTTC
CDR3 protein: CASSSGGNDEQFF

J gene: TRBJ1-2
D gene: -
CDR3 length: 13
clone size: many
V gene: TRBV29-1
CDR3 DNA: TGCAGCGTTGAAGATAAGGGTACCTATGGCTACACCTTC
CDR3 protein: CSVEDKGTYGYTF

J gene: TRBJ2-3
D gene: -
CDR3 length: 14
clone size: few
V gene: TRBV6-5
CDR3 DNA: TGTGCCAGCAGCATACACCAGAGCACAGATACGCAGTATTTT
CDR3 protein: CASSIHQSTDTQYF

J gene: TRBJ1-1
D gene: -
CDR3 length: 12
clone size: few
V gene: TRBV20-1
CDR3 DNA: TGCAGTGCTAGAAGAGGGAGGTTTGAAGCTTTCTTT
CDR3 protein: CSARRGRFEAFF

J gene: TRBJ1-2
D gene: -
CDR3 length: 13
clone size: -
V gene: TRBV12-3/TRBV12-4
CDR3 DNA: TGTGCCTTATTAGGGGGTGCTAACTATGGCTACACCTTC
CDR3 protein: CALLGGANYGYTF

J gene: TRBJ2-2
D gene: -
CDR3 length: 14
clone size: -
V gene: TRBV7-3
CDR3 DNA: TGTGCCAGCAGCTTAGGCCGGGGTAGCGGGGAGCTGTTTTTT
CDR3 protein: CASSLGRGSGELFF

J gene: TRBJ1-1
D gene: -
CDR3 length: 15
clone size: -
V gene: TRBV20-1
CDR3 DNA: TGCAGTGCTAGTTCCACAGGGATCGGGAACACTGAAGCTTTCTTT
CDR3 protein: CSASSTGIGNTEAFF

J gene: TRBJ2-5
D gene: -
CDR3 length: 14
clone size: -
V gene: TRBV5-1
CDR3 DNA: TGCGCCAGCAGCTTGGGAGGGGACGAAGAGACCCAGTACTTC
CDR3 protein: CASSLGGDEETQYF

J gene: TRBJ2-1
D gene: -
CDR3 length: 11
clone size: -
V gene: TRBV7-2
CDR3 DNA: TGTGCCAGCAACTACAACAATGAGCAGTTCTTC
CDR3 protein: CASNYNNEQFF

J gene: TRBJ2-7
D gene: TRBD1
CDR3 length: 15
clone size: -
V gene: TRBV10-2
CDR3 DNA: TGCGCCAGCAACCCGGGACAGACTTTTATCTACGAGCAGTACTTC
CDR3 protein: CASNPGQTFIYEQYF

J gene: TRBJ1-6
D gene: -
CDR3 length: 13
clone size: -
V gene: TRBV15
CDR3 DNA: TGTGCCACCAGCAGGGCAAGTAATTCACCCCTCCACTTT
CDR3 protein: CATSRASNSPLHF

J gene: TRBJ1-6
D gene: -
CDR3 length: 12
clone size: many
V gene: TRBV5-1
CDR3 DNA: TGTGCCAGCAGCTTCGGGGATTCACCCCTCCACTTT
CDR3 protein: CASSFGDSPLHF

J gene: TRBJ2-2
D gene: -
CDR3 length: 11
clone size: many
V gene: TRBV7-2
CDR3 DNA: TGTGCCAGCAGCTTATCTGGGGAGCTGTTTTTT
CDR3 protein: CASSLSGELFF

J gene: TRBJ1-1
D gene: TRBD1
CDR3 length: 14
clone size: few
V gene: TRBV20-1
CDR3 DNA: TGCAGTGCTCCAGGGACAGGGAACTTGGCTGAAGCTTTCTTT
CDR3 protein: CSAPGTGNLAEAFF

J gene: TRBJ1-5
D gene: TRBD1
CDR3 length: 15
clone size: few
V gene: TRBV12-3/TRBV12-4
CDR3 DNA: TGTGCCAGCAGACGGGGGACAGGCCCACAGGGGCCCCAGCATTTT
CDR3 protein: CASRRGTGPQGPQHF

J gene: TRBJ2-7
D gene: -
CDR3 length: 14
clone size: few
V gene: TRBV24-1
CDR3 DNA: TGTGCCACCAGTGGACCACTCCATGCTCGATGGCAGTACTTC
CDR3 protein: CATSGPLHARWQYF

J gene: TRBJ1-6
D gene: -
CDR3 length: 17
clone size: -
V gene: TRBV4-2
CDR3 DNA: TGTGCCAGCAGCCAAGATATTCCGCAGGTTACGAATTCACCCCTCCACTTT
CDR3 protein: CASSQDIPQVTNSPLHF

J gene: TRBJ2-1
D gene: -
CDR3 length: 14
clone size: -
V gene: TRBV7-9
CDR3 DNA: TGTGCCAGCAGCTCGGGACTTTCCAACAATGAGCAGTTCTTC
CDR3 protein: CASSSGLSNNEQFF

J gene: TRBJ2-1
D gene: TRBD1
CDR3 length: 16
clone size: -
V gene: TRBV7-3
CDR3 DNA: TGTGCCAGCAGCAAGACAGGGGGGACGATAAACAATGAGCAGTTCTTC
CDR3 protein: CASSKTGGTINNEQFF

J gene: TRBJ1-2
D gene: -
CDR3 length: 14
clone size: few
V gene: TRBV18
CDR3 DNA: TGTGCCAGCTCAGAGGATCTTAATCCGTATGGCTACACCTTC
CDR3 protein: CASSEDLNPYGYTF

J gene: TRBJ1-1
D gene: -
CDR3 length: 13
clone size: -
V gene: TRBV18
CDR3 DNA: TGTGCCAGCTCCCCGGCGTTGAACACTGAAGCTTTCTTT
CDR3 protein: CASSPALNTEAFF

J gene: TRBJ2-1
D gene: -
CDR3 length: 14
clone size: -
V gene: TRBV28
CDR3 DNA: TGTGCCAGCAGTTTTACCCCCGGGGGCCATGAGCAGTTCTTC
CDR3 protein: CASSFTPGGHEQFF

J gene: TRBJ2-5
D gene: TRBD2
CDR3 length: 14
clone size: many
V gene: TRBV7-9
CDR3 DNA: TGTGCCAGCACCTCTAGCGGGGGGATAGAGACCCAGTACTTC
CDR3 protein: CASTSSGGIETQYF

J gene: TRBJ1-3
D gene: -
CDR3 length: 13
clone size: -
V gene: TRBV7-3
CDR3 DNA: TGTGCCAGCAGCTTAGATCCTGGAAACACCATATATTTT
CDR3 protein: CASSLDPGNTIYF

J gene: TRBJ2-3
D gene: -
CDR3 length: 15
clone size: few
V gene: TRBV5-1
CDR3 DNA: TGCGCCAGCAGCTTAACGGGCCAGCTCACAGATACGCAGTATTTT
CDR3 protein: CASSLTGQLTDTQYF

J gene: TRBJ2-1
D gene: TRBD2
CDR3 length: 17
clone size: few
V gene: TRBV5-1
CDR3 DNA: TGCGCCAGCAGCCTCGGGGGGACTAGCGGGAGTTACAATGAGCAGTTCTTC
CDR3 protein: CASSLGGTSGSYNEQFF

J gene: TRBJ1-1
D gene: -
CDR3 length: 13
clone size: -
V gene: TRBV5-1
CDR3 DNA: TGCGCCAGCAGCTTCGGTTTTGGAACTGAAGCTTTCTTT
CDR3 protein: CASSFGFGTEAFF

J gene: TRBJ1-2
D gene: -
CDR3 length: 12
clone size: -
V gene: TRBV18
CDR3 DNA: TGTGCCAGCTCACCAAGCAGGGATGGCTACACCTTC
CDR3 protein: CASSPSRDGYTF

J gene: TRBJ2-5
D gene: -
CDR3 length: 13
clone size: few
V gene: TRBV29-1
CDR3 DNA: TGCAGCGTTGAAGGCGGGCCGAGAGAGACCCAGTACTTC
CDR3 protein: CSVEGGPRETQYF

J gene: TRBJ2-1
D gene: TRBD2
CDR3 length: 16
clone size: few
V gene: TRBV19
CDR3 DNA: TGTGCCAGTAGTGTCCAGACTAGCGACTTCTACAATGAGCAGTTCTTC
CDR3 protein: CASSVQTSDFYNEQFF

J gene: TRBJ1-2
D gene: -
CDR3 length: 13
clone size: many
V gene: TRBV5-1
CDR3 DNA: TGCGCCAGCAGCGCTGGACCTAGCTATGGCTACACCTTC
CDR3 protein: CASSAGPSYGYTF

J gene: TRBJ1-1
D gene: TRBD1
CDR3 length: 16
clone size: many
V gene: TRBV18
CDR3 DNA: TGTGCCAGCTCCGAGGGACAGCTCTACATGAACACTGAAGCTTTCTTT
CDR3 protein: CASSEGQLYMNTEAFF

J gene: TRBJ2-5
D gene: -
CDR3 length: 13
clone size: few
V gene: TRBV7-9
CDR3 DNA: TGTGCCAGCAGCCAGCCAGGGGGGGAGACCCAGTACTTC
CDR3 protein: CASSQPGGETQYF

J gene: TRBJ1-1
D gene: -
CDR3 length: 15
clone size: few
V gene: TRBV4-1
CDR3 DNA: TGCGCCAGCAGCCAATATTGGGTACTGAACACTGAAGCTTTCTTT
CDR3 protein: CASSQYWVLNTEAFF

J gene: TRBJ1-4
D gene: -
CDR3 length: 12
clone size: -
V gene: TRBV28
CDR3 DNA: TGTGCCAGCAGTCCCCTCCTTGAAAAACTGTTTTTT
CDR3 protein: CASSPLLEKLFF